This T cell receptor (beta chain) was sequenced in a study of cytomegalovirus exposure and HLA in healthy donors. Germline V gene lookup returns CDR1 MNHEY and CDR2 SVGAGI. The CDR3 has 16 amino acids. The V end was cut by 0 bases, the J end by 2 bases, with 11 bases between. Both 60 Vbeta primers and 13 Jbeta primers went into the PCR. Libraries were prepared by immunoSEQ multiplex PCR; TCRdb keeps only in-frame clonotypes and omits some of them. The sample consists of more than 95,000 clones, around a tenth of them appearing once. The receptor comes from a middle-aged man in good health and CMV-seropositive. The chain couples TRBV6-5 to TRBJ1-3, with D hard to call. The sample consisted of PBMCs. The CDR3 sequence: CASSYSKGETGNTIYF. CDR3 nucleotides: TGTGCCAGCAGTTACTCGAAGGGAGAGACTGGAAACACCATATATTTT.